A selection of T cell receptor beta chains follows, all from one sample in a study of OX40 agonist ivuxolimab in advanced cancers. Only in-frame clones appear in the TCRdb table, and some are missing; sequencing was by immunoSEQ multiplex PCR. The table records 15,000 to 20,000 clones, about 90% of them present only once. Sequenced here: CD4+ or CD8+ T cells sorted from blood, sampled in a trial of the OX40 agonist ivuxolimab. The receptors shown here come from an adult with an advanced solid tumor such as melanoma, head and neck, liver or kidney cancer. The CDR3 runs from the conserved cysteine through the conserved F or W. Fields, in order: V gene, D gene, J gene, CDR3 protein, CDR3 DNA. D genes are given only for firm matches.

V: TRBV6-1; D: .; J: TRBJ2-3; CDR3: CASSEGSRVIPDTQYF; DNA: TGTGCCAGCAGTGAAGGCAGCAGGGTCATTCCAGATACGCAGTATTTT
V: TRBV4-2; D: .; J: TRBJ2-7; CDR3: CASSQEGAGTPLGYEQYF; DNA: TGTGCCAGCAGCCAAGAGGGAGCCGGCACCCCGCTTGGCTACGAGCAGTACTTC
V: TRBV4-1; D: .; J: TRBJ2-2; CDR3: CASSQVEFTTGELFF; DNA: TGCGCCAGCAGCCAAGTTGAGTTTACCACCGGGGAGCTGTTTTTT